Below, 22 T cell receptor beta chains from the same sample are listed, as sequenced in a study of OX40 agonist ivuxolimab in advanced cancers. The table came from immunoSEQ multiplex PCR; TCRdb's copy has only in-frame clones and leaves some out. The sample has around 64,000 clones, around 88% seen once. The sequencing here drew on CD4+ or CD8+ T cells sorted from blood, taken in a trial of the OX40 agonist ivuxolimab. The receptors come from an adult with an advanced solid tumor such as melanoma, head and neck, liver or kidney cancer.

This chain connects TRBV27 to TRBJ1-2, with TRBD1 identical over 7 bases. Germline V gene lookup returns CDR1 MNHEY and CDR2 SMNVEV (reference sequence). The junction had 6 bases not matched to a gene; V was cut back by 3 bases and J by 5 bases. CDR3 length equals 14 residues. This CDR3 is CASSFGGGGYGYTF. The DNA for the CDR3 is TGTGCCAGCAGTTTCGGAGGGGGCGGTTATGGCTACACCTTC.

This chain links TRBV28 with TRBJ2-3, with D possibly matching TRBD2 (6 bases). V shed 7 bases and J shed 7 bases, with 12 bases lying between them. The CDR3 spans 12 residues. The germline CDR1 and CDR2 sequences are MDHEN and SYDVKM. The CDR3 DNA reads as TGTGCCAGCAACGAAGGGAGGAATACGCAGTATTTT. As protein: CASNEGRNTQYF.

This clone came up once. CDR3 DNA: TGTGCCAGCAGCTTAGGAGGGAACGAGCAGTACTTC. Residues: CASSLGGNEQYF. V gene TRBV11-2 combines with J gene TRBJ2-7; tentative D call: TRBD2 (5 bases). V dropped 1 base and J dropped 5 bases, with 6 bases sitting between them. CDR3 length: 12 residues. Per the germline V gene, CDR1 is SGHAT and CDR2 is FQNNGV.

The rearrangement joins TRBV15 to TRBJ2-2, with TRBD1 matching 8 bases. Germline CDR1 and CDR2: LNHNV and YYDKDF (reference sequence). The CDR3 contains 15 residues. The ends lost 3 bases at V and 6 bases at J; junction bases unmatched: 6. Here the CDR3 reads CATSSGQGGPGELFF. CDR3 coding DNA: TGTGCCACCAGCAGTGGACAGGGAGGTCCCGGGGAGCTGTTTTTT.

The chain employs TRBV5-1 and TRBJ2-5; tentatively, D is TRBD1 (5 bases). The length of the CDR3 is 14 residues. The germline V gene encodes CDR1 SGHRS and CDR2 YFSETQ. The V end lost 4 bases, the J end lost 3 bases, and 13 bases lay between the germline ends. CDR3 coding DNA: TGCGCCAGCAGCCTCGACAGACCCGAAGAGACCCAGTACTTC. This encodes CASSLDRPEETQYF.

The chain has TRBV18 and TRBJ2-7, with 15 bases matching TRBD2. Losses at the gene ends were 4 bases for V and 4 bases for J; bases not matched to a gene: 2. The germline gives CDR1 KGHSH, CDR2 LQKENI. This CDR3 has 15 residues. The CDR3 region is CASSRGLAGGYEQYF. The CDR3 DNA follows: TGTGCCAGCTCACGGGGACTAGCGGGGGGATACGAGCAGTACTTC.

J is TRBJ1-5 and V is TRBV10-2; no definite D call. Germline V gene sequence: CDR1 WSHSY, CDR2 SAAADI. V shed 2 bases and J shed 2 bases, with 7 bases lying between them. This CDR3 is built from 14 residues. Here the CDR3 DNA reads TGCGCCAGCAGTGAGAACGGAGGCAATCAGCCCCAGCATTTT. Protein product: CASSENGGNQPQHF.

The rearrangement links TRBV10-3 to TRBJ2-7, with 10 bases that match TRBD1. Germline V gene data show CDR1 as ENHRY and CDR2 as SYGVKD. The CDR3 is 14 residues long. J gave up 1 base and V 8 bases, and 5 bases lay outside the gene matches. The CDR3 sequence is CAIVGDRGSYEQYF. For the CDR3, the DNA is TGTGCCATCGTAGGGGACAGGGGTTCCTACGAGCAGTACTTC.

The CDR3 sequence: CASSPGEGWGNEQFF. CDR3 nucleotide sequence: TGTGCCAGCTCACCCGGGGAAGGCTGGGGCAATGAGCAGTTCTTC. The chain links TRBV18 to TRBJ2-1, with D possibly being TRBD2 (5 bases). With 3 bases removed from V and 6 bases from J, the gap between germline ends came to 15 bases. The length of the CDR3 is 15 residues. CDR1 and CDR2 from the germline V gene are KGHSH and LQKENI.

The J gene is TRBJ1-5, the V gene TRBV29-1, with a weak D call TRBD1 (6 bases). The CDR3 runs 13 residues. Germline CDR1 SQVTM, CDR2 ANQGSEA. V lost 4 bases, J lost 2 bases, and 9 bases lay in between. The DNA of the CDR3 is TGCAGCGTTGGGTCAGGGGGCAATCAGCCCCAGCATTTT. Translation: CSVGSGGNQPQHF.

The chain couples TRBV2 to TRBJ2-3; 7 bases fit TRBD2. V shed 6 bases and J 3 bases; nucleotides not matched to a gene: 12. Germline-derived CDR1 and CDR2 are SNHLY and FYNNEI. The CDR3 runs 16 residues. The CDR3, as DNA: TGTGCCAGCAGGACCCCCCGGGCGGGGGTGACAGATACGCAGTATTTT. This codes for CASRTPRAGVTDTQYF.

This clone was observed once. CDR3 DNA: TGTGCCAGCAGCCCGAGACAGGGAACGTCTTTCTTT. Translating gives CASSPRQGTSFF. This chain uses TRBV21-1 with TRBJ1-1; TRBD1, as called in the table, went unchecked against the DNA. TRBV21-1 is a pseudogene segment. This CDR3 spans 12 amino acids.

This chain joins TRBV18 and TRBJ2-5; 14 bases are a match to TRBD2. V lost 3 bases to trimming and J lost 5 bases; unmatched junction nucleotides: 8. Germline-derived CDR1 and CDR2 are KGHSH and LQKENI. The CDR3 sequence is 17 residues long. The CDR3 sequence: CASSPNGLAGGSETQYF. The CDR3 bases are TGTGCCAGCTCACCGAATGGACTAGCGGGGGGATCTGAGACCCAGTACTTC.

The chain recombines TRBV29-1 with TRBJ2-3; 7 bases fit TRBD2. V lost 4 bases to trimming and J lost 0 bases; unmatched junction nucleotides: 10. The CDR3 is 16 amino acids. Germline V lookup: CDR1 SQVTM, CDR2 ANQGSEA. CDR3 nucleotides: TGCAGCGTTGGATCTGGCGGGAGTATGAGCACAGATACGCAGTATTTT. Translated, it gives CSVGSGGSMSTDTQYF.

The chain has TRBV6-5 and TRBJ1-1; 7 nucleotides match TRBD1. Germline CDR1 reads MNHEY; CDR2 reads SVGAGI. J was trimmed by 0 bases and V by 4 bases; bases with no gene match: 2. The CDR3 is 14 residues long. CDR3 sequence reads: CASSWDSMNTEAFF. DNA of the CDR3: TGTGCCAGCAGTTGGGACAGCATGAACACTGAAGCTTTCTTT.

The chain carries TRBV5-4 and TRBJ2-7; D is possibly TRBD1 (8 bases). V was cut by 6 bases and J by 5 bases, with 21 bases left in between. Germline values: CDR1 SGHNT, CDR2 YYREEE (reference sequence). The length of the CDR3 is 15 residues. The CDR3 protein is CASTDPNRGGHEQYF. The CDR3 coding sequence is TGTGCCAGCACTGACCCGAACAGGGGGGGACACGAGCAGTACTTC.

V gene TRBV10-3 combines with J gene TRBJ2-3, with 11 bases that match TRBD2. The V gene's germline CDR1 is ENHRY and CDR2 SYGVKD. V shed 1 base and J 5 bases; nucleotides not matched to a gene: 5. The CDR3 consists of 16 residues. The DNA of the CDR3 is TGTGCCATCAGTGAGTTTCTAGCGGGGGGAGGAGATACGCAGTATTTT. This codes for CAISEFLAGGGDTQYF.

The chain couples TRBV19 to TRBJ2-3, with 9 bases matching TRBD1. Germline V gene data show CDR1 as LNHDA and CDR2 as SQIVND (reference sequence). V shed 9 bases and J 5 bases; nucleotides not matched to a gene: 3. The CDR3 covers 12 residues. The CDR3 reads CASGTGRDTQYF. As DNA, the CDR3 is TGTGCCAGCGGGACAGGGAGAGATACGCAGTATTTT. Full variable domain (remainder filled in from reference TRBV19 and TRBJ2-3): DGGITQSPKYLFRKEGQNVTLSCEQNLNHDAMYWYRQDPGQGLRLIYYSQIVNDFQKGDIAEGYSVSREKKESFPLTVTSAQKNPTAFYLCASGTGRDTQYFGPGTRLTVL.

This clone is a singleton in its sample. The CDR3 reads CASTDGQASLFEQYF. CDR3 bases: TGTGCCAGCACCGATGGACAGGCTTCCCTGTTTGAGCAGTACTTC. The chain recombines TRBV28 with TRBJ2-7; TRBD1 matches 7 bases. The CDR3 loop spans 15 amino acids. V shed 7 bases, J shed 7 bases, and the junction held 16 bases outside the gene matches. Per germline, CDR1 MDHEN and CDR2 SYDVKM.

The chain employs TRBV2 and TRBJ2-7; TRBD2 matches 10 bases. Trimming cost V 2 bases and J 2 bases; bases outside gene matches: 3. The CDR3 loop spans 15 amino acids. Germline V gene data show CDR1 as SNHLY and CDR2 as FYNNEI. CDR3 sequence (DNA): TGTGCCAGCAGTGAATCGAGCGGGGGGGCCTACGAGCAGTACTTC. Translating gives CASSESSGGAYEQYF.

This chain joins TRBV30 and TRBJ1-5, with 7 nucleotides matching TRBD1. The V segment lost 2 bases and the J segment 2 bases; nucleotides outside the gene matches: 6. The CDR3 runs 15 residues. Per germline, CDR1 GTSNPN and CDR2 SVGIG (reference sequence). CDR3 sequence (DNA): TGTGCCTGGAGTCTTTCAGGGGGAGGCAATCAGCCCCAGCATTTT. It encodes CAWSLSGGGNQPQHF.

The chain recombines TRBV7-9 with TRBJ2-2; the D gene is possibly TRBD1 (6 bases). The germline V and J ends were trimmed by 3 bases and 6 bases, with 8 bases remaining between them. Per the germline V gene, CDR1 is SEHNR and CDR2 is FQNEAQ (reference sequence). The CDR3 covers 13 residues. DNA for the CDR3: TGTGCCAGCAGCTTCCAGGGGTCCGGGGAGCTGTTTTTT. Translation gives CASSFQGSGELFF.